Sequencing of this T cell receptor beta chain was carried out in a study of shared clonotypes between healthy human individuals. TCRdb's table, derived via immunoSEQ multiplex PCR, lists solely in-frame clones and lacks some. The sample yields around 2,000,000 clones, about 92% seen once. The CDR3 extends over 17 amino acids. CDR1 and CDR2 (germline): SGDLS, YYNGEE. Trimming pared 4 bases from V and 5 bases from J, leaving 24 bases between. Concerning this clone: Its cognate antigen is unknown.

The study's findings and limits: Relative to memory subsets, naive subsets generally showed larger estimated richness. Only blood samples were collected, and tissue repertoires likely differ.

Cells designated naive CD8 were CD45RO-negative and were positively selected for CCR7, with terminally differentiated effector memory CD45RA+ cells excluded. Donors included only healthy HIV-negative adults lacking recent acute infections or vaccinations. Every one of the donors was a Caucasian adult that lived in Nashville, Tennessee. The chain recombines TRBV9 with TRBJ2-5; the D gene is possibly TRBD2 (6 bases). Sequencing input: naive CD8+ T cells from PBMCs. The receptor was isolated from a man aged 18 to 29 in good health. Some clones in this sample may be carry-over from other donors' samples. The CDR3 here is CASSPLRAGTSRETQYF. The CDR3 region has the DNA TGTGCCAGCAGCCCACTTCGGGCGGGAACGTCCAGGGAGACCCAGTACTTC. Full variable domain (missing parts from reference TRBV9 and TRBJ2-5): DSGVTQTPKHLITATGQRVTLRCSPRSGDLSVYWYQQSLDQGLQFLIQYYNGEERAKGNILERFSAQQFPDLHSELNLSSLELGDSALYFCASSPLRAGTSRETQYFGPGTRLLVL.